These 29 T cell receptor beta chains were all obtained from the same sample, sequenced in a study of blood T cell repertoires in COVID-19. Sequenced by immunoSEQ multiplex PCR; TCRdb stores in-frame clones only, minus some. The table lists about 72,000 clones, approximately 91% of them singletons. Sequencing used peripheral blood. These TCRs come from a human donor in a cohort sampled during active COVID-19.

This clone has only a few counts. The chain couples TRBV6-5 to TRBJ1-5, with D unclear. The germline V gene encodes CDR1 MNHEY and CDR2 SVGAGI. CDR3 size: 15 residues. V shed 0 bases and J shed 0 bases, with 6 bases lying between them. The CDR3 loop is CASSYSRDSNQPQHF. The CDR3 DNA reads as TGTGCCAGCAGTTACTCGAGGGATAGCAATCAGCCCCAGCATTTT.

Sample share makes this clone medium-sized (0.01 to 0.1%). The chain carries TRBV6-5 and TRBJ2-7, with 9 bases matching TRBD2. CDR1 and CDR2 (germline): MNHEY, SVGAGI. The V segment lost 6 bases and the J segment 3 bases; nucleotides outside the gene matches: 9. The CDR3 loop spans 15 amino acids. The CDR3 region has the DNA TGTGCCAGCAGCTACGGGGCTAGCGGGAACTACGAGCAGTACTTC. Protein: CASSYGASGNYEQYF.

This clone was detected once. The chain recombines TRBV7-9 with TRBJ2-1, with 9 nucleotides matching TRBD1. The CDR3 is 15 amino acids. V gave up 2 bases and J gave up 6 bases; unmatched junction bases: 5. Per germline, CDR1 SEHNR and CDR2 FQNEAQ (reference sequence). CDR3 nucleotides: TGTGCCAGCAGCTTACACGAACAGGGGGCCAATGAGCAGTTCTTC. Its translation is CASSLHEQGANEQFF.

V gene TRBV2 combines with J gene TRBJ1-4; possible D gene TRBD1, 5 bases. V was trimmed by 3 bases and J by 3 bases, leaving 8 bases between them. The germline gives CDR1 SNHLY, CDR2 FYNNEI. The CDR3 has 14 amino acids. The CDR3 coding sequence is TGTGCCAGCAGTGAGTCGGGGGCTAATGAAAAACTGTTTTTT. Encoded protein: CASSESGANEKLFF.

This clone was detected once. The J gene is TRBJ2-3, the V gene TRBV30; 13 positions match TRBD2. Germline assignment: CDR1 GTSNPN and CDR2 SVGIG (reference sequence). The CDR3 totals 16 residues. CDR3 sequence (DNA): TGTGCTATGGAGGTCGGGACTAGCGGGAAGTCAGATACGCAGTATTTT. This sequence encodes CAMEVGTSGKSDTQYF.

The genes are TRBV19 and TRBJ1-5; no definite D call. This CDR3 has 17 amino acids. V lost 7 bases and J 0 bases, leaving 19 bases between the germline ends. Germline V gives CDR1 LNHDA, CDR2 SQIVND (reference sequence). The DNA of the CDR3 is TGTGCCAGTACTCCCTCATGGGCGGGAAATAGCAATCAGCCCCAGCATTTT. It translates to CASTPSWAGNSNQPQHF.

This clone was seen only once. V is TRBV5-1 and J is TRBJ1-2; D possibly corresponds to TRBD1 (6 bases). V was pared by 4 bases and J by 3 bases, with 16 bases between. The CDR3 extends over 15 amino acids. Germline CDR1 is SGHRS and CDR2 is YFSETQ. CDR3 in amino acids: CASSLYQDSYYGYTF. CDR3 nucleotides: TGCGCCAGCAGCCTATACCAGGACAGCTACTATGGCTACACCTTC.

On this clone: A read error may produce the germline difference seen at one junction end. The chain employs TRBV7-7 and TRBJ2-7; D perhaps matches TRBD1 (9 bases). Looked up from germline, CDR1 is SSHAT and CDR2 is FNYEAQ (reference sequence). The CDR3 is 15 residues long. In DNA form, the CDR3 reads TGTGCTAGCAGCTTAGCGGGACAGGGATCCTACGAGCAGTACTTC. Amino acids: CASSLAGQGSYEQYF.

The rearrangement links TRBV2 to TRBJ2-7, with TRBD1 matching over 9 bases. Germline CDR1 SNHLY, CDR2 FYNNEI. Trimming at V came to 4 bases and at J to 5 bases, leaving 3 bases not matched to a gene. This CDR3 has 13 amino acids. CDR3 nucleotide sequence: TGTGCCAGCAGTGGGGACAGGGTCCACGAGCAGTACTTC. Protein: CASSGDRVHEQYF.

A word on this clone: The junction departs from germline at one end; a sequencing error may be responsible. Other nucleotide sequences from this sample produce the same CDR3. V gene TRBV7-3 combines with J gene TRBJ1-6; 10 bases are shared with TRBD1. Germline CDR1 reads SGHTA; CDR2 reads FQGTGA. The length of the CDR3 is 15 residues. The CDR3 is CASSLGQGQGSPLHF. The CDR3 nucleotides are TGTGCCAGCAGCTTGGGACAGGGGCAGGGTTCACCCCTTCACTTT.

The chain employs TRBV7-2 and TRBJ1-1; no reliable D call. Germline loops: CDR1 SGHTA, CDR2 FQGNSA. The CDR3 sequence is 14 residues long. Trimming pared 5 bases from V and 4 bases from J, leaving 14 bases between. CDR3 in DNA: TGTGCCAGCAGCCCATTCGCCCAGGCCACTGAAGCTTTCTTT. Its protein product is CASSPFAQATEAFF.

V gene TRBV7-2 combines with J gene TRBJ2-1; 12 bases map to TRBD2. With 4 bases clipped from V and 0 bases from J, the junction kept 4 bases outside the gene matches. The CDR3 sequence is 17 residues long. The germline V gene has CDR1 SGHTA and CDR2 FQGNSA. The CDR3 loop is CASSYLGLAGSYNEQFF. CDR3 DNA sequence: TGTGCCAGCAGCTATCTGGGACTAGCGGGCTCCTACAATGAGCAGTTCTTC.

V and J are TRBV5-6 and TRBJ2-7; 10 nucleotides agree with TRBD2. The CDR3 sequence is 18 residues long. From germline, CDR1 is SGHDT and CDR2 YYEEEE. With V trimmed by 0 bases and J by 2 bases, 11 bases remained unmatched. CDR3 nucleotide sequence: TGTGCCAGCAGCTTGGCTCTAGCGGGGGCCGAAATCGCCTACGAGCAGTACTTC. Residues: CASSLALAGAEIAYEQYF.

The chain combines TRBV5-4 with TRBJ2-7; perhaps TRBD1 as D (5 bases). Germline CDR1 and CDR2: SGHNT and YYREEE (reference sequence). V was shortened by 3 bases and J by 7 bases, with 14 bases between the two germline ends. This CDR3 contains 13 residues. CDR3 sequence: CASSSEGVREQYF. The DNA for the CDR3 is TGTGCCAGCAGCTCGGAAGGGGTGCGGGAGCAGTACTTC.

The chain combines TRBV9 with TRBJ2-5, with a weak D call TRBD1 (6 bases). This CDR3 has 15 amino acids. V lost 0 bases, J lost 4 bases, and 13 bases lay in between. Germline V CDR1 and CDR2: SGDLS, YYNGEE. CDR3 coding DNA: TGTGCCAGCAGCGTAGCGGTGGGGGCGGTAGAGACCCAGTACTTC. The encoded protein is CASSVAVGAVETQYF.

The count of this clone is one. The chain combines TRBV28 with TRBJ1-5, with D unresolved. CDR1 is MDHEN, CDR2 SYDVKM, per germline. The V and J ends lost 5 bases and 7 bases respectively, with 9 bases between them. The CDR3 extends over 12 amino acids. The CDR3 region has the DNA TGTGCCAGCAGTGGGGAGGTCCAGCCCCAGCATTTT. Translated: CASSGEVQPQHF.

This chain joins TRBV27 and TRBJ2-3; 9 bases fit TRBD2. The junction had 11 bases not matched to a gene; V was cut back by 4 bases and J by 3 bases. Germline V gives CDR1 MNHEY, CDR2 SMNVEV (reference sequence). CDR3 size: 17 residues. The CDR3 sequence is CASSSFRGLASTDTQYF. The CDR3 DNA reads TGTGCCAGCAGTTCGTTCCGGGGACTAGCAAGTACAGATACGCAGTATTTT.

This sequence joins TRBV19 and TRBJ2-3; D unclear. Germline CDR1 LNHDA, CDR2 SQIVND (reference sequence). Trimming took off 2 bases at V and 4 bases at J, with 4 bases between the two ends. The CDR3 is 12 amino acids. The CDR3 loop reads CASSISSDTQYF. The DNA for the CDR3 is TGTGCCAGTAGTATATCGTCAGATACGCAGTATTTT.

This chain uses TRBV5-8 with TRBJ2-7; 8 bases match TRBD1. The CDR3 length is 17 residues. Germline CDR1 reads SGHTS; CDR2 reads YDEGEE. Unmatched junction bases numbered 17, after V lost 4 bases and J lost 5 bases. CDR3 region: CASSEGLGQGAFDEQYF. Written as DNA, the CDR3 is TGTGCCAGCAGCGAGGGGCTGGGGCAGGGGGCTTTCGACGAGCAGTACTTC.

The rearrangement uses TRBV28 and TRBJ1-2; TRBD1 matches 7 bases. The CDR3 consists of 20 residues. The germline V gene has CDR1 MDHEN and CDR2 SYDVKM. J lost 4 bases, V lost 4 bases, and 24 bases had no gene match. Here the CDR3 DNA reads TGTGCCAGCAGTTCCCCCGCCCCGGGGACCGGCCCGGCAGGGGGCTATGGCTACACCTTC. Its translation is CASSSPAPGTGPAGGYGYTF.

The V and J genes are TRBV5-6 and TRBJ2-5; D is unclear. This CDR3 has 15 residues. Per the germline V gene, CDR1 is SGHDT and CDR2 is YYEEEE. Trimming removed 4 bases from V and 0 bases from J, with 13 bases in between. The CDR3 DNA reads TGTGCCAGCAGCCGTCTTGAGCTGTACCAAGAGACCCAGTACTTC. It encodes CASSRLELYQETQYF.

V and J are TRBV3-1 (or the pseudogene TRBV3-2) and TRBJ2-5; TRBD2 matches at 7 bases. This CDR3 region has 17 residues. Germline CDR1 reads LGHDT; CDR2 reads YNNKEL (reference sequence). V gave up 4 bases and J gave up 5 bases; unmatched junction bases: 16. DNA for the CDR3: TGTGCCAGCAGCCCCAATTTGATAGCGGGCTTTCGGGAGACCCAGTACTTC. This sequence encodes CASSPNLIAGFRETQYF.

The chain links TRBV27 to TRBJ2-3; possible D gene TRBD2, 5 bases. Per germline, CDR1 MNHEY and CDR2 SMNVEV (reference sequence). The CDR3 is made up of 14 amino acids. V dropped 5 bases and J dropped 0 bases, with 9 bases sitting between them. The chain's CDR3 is CASSQRRSTDTQYF. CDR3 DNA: TGTGCCAGCAGTCAGCGGAGGAGCACAGATACGCAGTATTTT.

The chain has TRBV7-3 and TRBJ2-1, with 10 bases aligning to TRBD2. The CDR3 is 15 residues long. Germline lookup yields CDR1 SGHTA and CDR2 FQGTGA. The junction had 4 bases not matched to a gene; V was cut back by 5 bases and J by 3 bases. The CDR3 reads CASSLTSGYYNEQFF. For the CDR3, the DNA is TGTGCCAGCAGCCTGACTAGCGGGTACTACAATGAGCAGTTCTTC. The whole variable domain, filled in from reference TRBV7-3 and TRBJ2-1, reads GAGVSQTPSNKVTEKGKYVELRCDPISGHTALYWYRQSLGQGPEFLIYFQGTGAADDSGLPNDRFFAVRPEGSVSTLKIQRTERGDSAVYLCASSLTSGYYNEQFFGPGTRLTVL.

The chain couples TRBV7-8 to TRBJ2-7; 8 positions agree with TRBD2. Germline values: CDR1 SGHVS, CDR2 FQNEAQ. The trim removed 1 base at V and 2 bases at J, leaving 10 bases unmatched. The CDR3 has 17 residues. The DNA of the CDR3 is TGTGCCAGCAGCTTAGAGTTGGCGGGGGGAATACCCTACGAGCAGTACTTC. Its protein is CASSLELAGGIPYEQYF.

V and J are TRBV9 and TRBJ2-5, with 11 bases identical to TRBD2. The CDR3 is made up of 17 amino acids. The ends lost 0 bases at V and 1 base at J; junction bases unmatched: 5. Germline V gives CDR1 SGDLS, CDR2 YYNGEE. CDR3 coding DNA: TGTGCCAGCAGCGTAGGAGGGACTAGCGGATTCCAAGAGACCCAGTACTTC. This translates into CASSVGGTSGFQETQYF.

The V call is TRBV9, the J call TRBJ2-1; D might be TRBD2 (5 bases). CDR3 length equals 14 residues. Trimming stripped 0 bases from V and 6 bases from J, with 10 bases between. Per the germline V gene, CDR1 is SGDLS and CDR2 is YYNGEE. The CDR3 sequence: CASSVGGSGNEQFF. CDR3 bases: TGTGCCAGCAGCGTAGGAGGGTCTGGCAATGAGCAGTTCTTC.

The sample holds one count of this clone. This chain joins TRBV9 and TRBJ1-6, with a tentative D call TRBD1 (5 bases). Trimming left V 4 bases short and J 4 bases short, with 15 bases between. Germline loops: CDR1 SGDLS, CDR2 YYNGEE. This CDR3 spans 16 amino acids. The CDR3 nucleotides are TGTGCCAGCAGCCCCGGCGGGACGGGGTATAATTCACCCCTCCACTTT. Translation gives CASSPGGTGYNSPLHF. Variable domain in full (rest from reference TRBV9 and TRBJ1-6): DSGVTQTPKHLITATGQRVTLRCSPRSGDLSVYWYQQSLDQGLQFLIQYYNGEERAKGNILERFSAQQFPDLHSELNLSSLELGDSALYFCASSPGGTGYNSPLHFGNGTRLTVT.

CDR3: CASSALAAYYNEQFF. DNA of the CDR3: TGTGCCAGCAGCGCGCTAGCGGCCTACTACAATGAGCAGTTCTTC. The chain is built from TRBV7-9 and TRBJ2-1; TRBD2 agrees at 7 bases. Germline V lookup: CDR1 SEHNR, CDR2 FQNEAQ (reference sequence). V lost 5 bases to trimming and J lost 3 bases; unmatched junction nucleotides: 7. The CDR3 length is 15 residues.